The next 15 T cell receptor beta chains were all read from a single sample in a study of blood T cell repertoires in COVID-19. Using immunoSEQ multiplex PCR, the repertoire was profiled, and TCRdb retains in-frame clones only, with some absent. Among about 480,000 clones, 88% were seen once, and the ten largest hold roughly 1.9%. What was sequenced was PBMCs or T cells enriched from blood (not recorded which). Source of these receptors: a woman aged 40-49 years who had recovered from COVID-19.

The chain joins TRBV3-1 (or the pseudogene TRBV3-2) to TRBJ2-7; unclear D gene. Germline V gene lookup returns CDR1 LGHDT and CDR2 YNNKEL (reference sequence). The CDR3 has 12 amino acids. Trimming pared 4 bases from V and 2 bases from J, leaving 6 bases between. The CDR3 region has the DNA TGTGCCAGCAGCCCCACTCCCTACGAGCAGTACTTC. This codes for CASSPTPYEQYF.

The rearrangement joins TRBV28 to TRBJ1-1; D unresolved. The germline gives CDR1 MDHEN, CDR2 SYDVKM. This CDR3 is 11 amino acids long. CDR3 DNA sequence: TGTGCGTCGGGTCGGAACACTGAAGCTTTCTTT. It translates to CASGRNTEAFF.

The chain combines TRBV3-1 (or the pseudogene TRBV3-2) with TRBJ2-5; the D gene is possibly TRBD1 (5 bases). The CDR3 extends over 15 amino acids. CDR1 and CDR2 (germline): LGHDT, YNNKEL (reference sequence). V gave up 4 bases and J gave up 1 base, with 13 bases separating them. The CDR3 region has the DNA TGTGCCAGCAGCCTGCAGGGAAAGGGCCAAGAGACCCAGTACTTC. Amino acids: CASSLQGKGQETQYF.

The V call is TRBV5-1, the J call TRBJ1-1; the match to TRBD1 covers 7 bases. The CDR3 covers 15 residues. Per germline, CDR1 SGHRS and CDR2 YFSETQ. The J segment lost 1 base and the V segment lost 4 bases, leaving 7 bases of the junction unmatched. The CDR3 DNA reads as TGCGCCAGCAGCCTGCAGGGGGTACGGAACACTGAAGCTTTCTTT. Amino acid sequence: CASSLQGVRNTEAFF.

The chain is built from TRBV15 and TRBJ2-7, with 13 bases fitting TRBD2. V dropped 1 base and J dropped 2; count of bases not matched to a gene: 2. Germline CDR1 is LNHNV and CDR2 is YYDKDF (reference sequence). This CDR3 spans 16 amino acids. Written as DNA, the CDR3 is TGTGCCACCAGCAGAGCCGGGACTAGCGGGGCCTACGAGCAGTACTTC. It is translated as CATSRAGTSGAYEQYF. Full variable domain (outside the CDR3, taken from reference TRBV15 and TRBJ2-7): DAMVIQNPRYQVTQFGKPVTLSCSQTLNHNVMYWYQQKSSQAPKLLFHYYDKDFNNEADTPDNFQSRRPNTSFCFLDIRSPGLGDTAMYLCATSRAGTSGAYEQYFGPGTRLTVT.

DNA for the CDR3: TGTGCCAGCAGCGCCGCCCGGGACAGGGGGCTTGGCGAGCAGTACTTC. This sequence encodes CASSAARDRGLGEQYF. The rearrangement joins TRBV7-9 to TRBJ2-7, with 12 nucleotides matching TRBD1. Germline trimming cut 5 bases from V and 6 bases from J; bases unmatched to any gene: 11. This CDR3 comprises 16 residues. Germline V gene sequence: CDR1 SEHNR, CDR2 FQNEAQ (reference sequence).

The rearrangement links TRBV20-1 to TRBJ2-1; weak D call: TRBD2 (6 bases). The V end lost 0 bases, the J end lost 14 bases, and 11 bases lay between the germline ends. The germline gives CDR1 DFQATT, CDR2 SNEGSKA (reference sequence). This CDR3 contains 11 residues. The CDR3 sequence: CSARDGTGEFF. The CDR3 nucleotides are TGCAGTGCTAGAGACGGGACGGGGGAGTTCTTC.

The chain joins TRBV27 to TRBJ1-5; 8 bases fit TRBD1. J lost 0 bases, V lost 5 bases, and 9 bases had no gene match. The CDR3 runs 17 residues. Germline assignment: CDR1 MNHEY and CDR2 SMNVEV (reference sequence). CDR3 sequence (DNA): TGTGCCAGCAGTCTTAGGACAGGGACATATAGCAATCAGCCCCAGCATTTT. Protein sequence: CASSLRTGTYSNQPQHF.

This chain joins TRBV29-1 and TRBJ2-2; D might be TRBD2 (6 bases). The CDR3 extends over 14 amino acids. The V end lost 5 bases, the J end lost 5 bases, and 15 bases lay between the germline ends. CDR1 SQVTM and CDR2 ANQGSEA come from the germline V gene. CDR3 nucleotides: TGCAGCGTTTTGGTGGGACTCCAAACCGGGGAGCTGTTTTTT. Its protein product is CSVLVGLQTGELFF.

The chain is built from TRBV12-3 or TRBV12-4 and TRBJ2-7; 8 nucleotides line up with TRBD1. J was trimmed by 6 bases and V by 1 base; bases with no gene match: 2. The CDR3 totals 13 residues. The CDR3 DNA reads TGTGCCAGCAGTTTAGGTACAGGGGGCGAGCAGTACTTC. Residues: CASSLGTGGEQYF.

This clone occurred a few times. The rearrangement uses TRBV5-1 and TRBJ1-1; a possible D gene is TRBD1 (6 bases). Germline lookup yields CDR1 SGHRS and CDR2 YFSETQ. The ends were cut back, 4 bases at V and 1 base at J, with 11 bases in the middle. The length of the CDR3 is 14 residues. The DNA for the CDR3 is TGCGCCAGCAGCCGAGGGGGAAGGAACACTGAAGCTTTCTTT. Protein: CASSRGGRNTEAFF.

This sequence joins TRBV6-1 and TRBJ2-7; TRBD1 matches at 11 bases. The CDR3 loop spans 14 amino acids. From germline, CDR1 is MNHNS and CDR2 SASEGT. Trimming took 7 bases from V and 4 from J; bases not matched to a gene: 6. CDR3 region: CASTPGQGAYEQYF. The DNA of the CDR3 is TGTGCCAGCACACCCGGACAGGGGGCATACGAGCAGTACTTC.

This clone was recorded once. The chain has TRBV6-5 and TRBJ1-2; 8 nucleotides line up with TRBD1. Germline CDR1 MNHEY, CDR2 SVGAGI. The CDR3 runs 13 residues. Trimming took 6 bases from V and 8 from J; bases not matched to a gene: 8. CDR3 region: CASSHGTGRGYTF. In DNA, the CDR3 is TGTGCCAGCAGCCATGGGACAGGTCGAGGCTACACCTTC.

The chain links TRBV21-1 to TRBJ2-1; the table calls TRBD2, which could not be checked here. TRBV21-1 is a pseudogene. The length of the CDR3 is 18 residues. The CDR3 sequence is CASSEYRDLLRSYNEQFF. In DNA form, the CDR3 reads TGTGCCAGCAGCGAATACCGGGACTTACTACGCTCCTACAATGAGCAGTTCTTC.

The J gene is TRBJ2-1, the V gene TRBV19, with 11 bases lining up with TRBD2. The CDR3 sequence is 18 residues long. Germline loops: CDR1 LNHDA, CDR2 SQIVND (reference sequence). V dropped 0 bases and J dropped 9; count of bases not matched to a gene: 13. The CDR3 sequence: CASSIDLLAGARGSEQFF. CDR3 DNA: TGTGCCAGTAGTATAGATCTACTAGCGGGAGCGAGGGGCAGTGAGCAGTTCTTC.